These 27 T cell receptor beta chains came from one sample sequenced in a study of T cells in pancreatic ductal adenocarcinoma. This table comes from immunoSEQ multiplex PCR, and its TCRdb copy is limited to in-frame clones, with some not included. The repertoire consists of roughly 8,800 clones, with 67% occurring once and the leading ten covering around 26%. No neoadjuvant therapy was given to the selected pancreatic ductal adenocarcinoma patients before their surgery. The specimen was pancreatic tumor tissue. These TCRs come from a human donor with pancreatic ductal adenocarcinoma.

The chain has TRBV19 and TRBJ1-2; tentative D call: TRBD1 (5 bases). CDR3 length: 14 residues. The V and J ends lost 7 bases and 4 bases respectively, with 16 bases between them. Germline CDR1 and CDR2: LNHDA and SQIVND (reference sequence). The CDR3 region has the DNA TGTGCCAGTACCAACAGTGCTGGGGGCTATGGCTACACCTTC. This translates into CASTNSAGGYGYTF.

The rearrangement uses TRBV18 and TRBJ1-2, with 10 bases matching TRBD1. V lost 3 bases, J lost 11 bases, and 12 bases stayed unmatched. CDR3 length equals 15 residues. The germline CDR1 and CDR2 sequences are KGHSH and LQKENI. CDR3 amino acids: CASSPSPGQGSVYTF. In DNA, the CDR3 is TGTGCCAGCTCACCCAGCCCGGGACAGGGGTCGGTTTACACCTTC.

This clone was detected only a few times. The chain uses TRBV19 and TRBJ2-7, with 7 positions matching TRBD1. The length of the CDR3 is 15 residues. V gave up 8 bases and J gave up 1 base; unmatched junction bases: 11. CDR1 LNHDA and CDR2 SQIVND come from the germline V gene (reference sequence). The CDR3 is CASGFQTGESYEQYF. DNA for the CDR3: TGTGCCAGTGGATTCCAAACAGGGGAATCCTACGAGCAGTACTTC.

This chain connects TRBV27 to TRBJ1-1; no clear D. The CDR3 runs 13 residues. Germline CDR1 is MNHEY and CDR2 is SMNVEV (reference sequence). V dropped 3 bases and J dropped 7 bases, with 12 bases sitting between them. The CDR3 DNA is TGTGCCAGCAGTTTCGGAAACTTATTTGAAGCTTTCTTT. This encodes CASSFGNLFEAFF.

The rearrangement links TRBV10-3 to TRBJ1-5; D perhaps matches TRBD1 (5 bases). The germline gives CDR1 ENHRY, CDR2 SYGVKD. Deletions cut 0 bases from V and 1 base from J, with 7 bases between. The CDR3 extends over 15 amino acids. The CDR3 region is CAISESGGSNQPQHF. The CDR3 DNA follows: TGTGCCATCAGTGAGTCGGGGGGGAGCAATCAGCCCCAGCATTTT.

The CDR3 loop reads CATSREPGSTYEQYF. The CDR3 DNA sequence: TGTGCCACCAGCAGAGAGCCGGGATCGACCTACGAGCAGTACTTC. This rearrangement joins TRBV15 to TRBJ2-7, with a weak D call TRBD2 (5 bases). The CDR3 runs to 15 residues. V shed 0 bases and J shed 2 bases, with 11 bases lying between them. Germline loops: CDR1 LNHNV, CDR2 YYDKDF (reference sequence).

The chain couples TRBV10-2 to TRBJ2-7, with 7 positions matching TRBD1. J lost 1 base, V lost 6 bases, and 9 bases had no gene match. This CDR3 has 15 residues. Germline assignment: CDR1 WSHSY and CDR2 SAAADI. The CDR3: CASRNEQGRSYEQYF. The CDR3 bases are TGCGCCAGCAGGAACGAACAGGGGCGTTCCTACGAGCAGTACTTC.

The chain employs TRBV9 and TRBJ1-4; 9 bases match TRBD1. The J segment lost 6 bases and the V segment lost 1 base, leaving 4 bases of the junction unmatched. Germline V gene data show CDR1 as SGDLS and CDR2 as YYNGEE. This CDR3 is built from 15 residues. CDR3 residues: CASSVTGGIDEKLFF. In DNA, the CDR3 is TGTGCCAGCAGCGTAACAGGGGGCATCGATGAAAAACTGTTTTTT.

This chain connects TRBV7-3 to TRBJ2-1; possibly TRBD2 for D (6 bases). Germline CDR1 and CDR2: SGHTA and FQGTGA. V gave up 2 bases and J gave up 6 bases, with 8 bases separating them. The CDR3 extends over 13 amino acids. The CDR3 here is CASSLGGANEQFF. CDR3 nucleotide sequence: TGTGCCAGCAGCTTAGGAGGGGCCAATGAGCAGTTCTTC.

DNA of the CDR3: TGTGCCAGTAGTTGGTGGGGAGATACGCAGTATTTT. Translating gives CASSWWGDTQYF. J is TRBJ2-3 and V is TRBV19; D unclear. CDR1 is LNHDA, CDR2 SQIVND, per germline (reference sequence). V dropped 5 bases and J dropped 5 bases, with 8 bases sitting between them. The CDR3 totals 12 residues.

The CDR3 loop is CASSEARTGFYNEQFF. The CDR3 DNA follows: TGTGCCAGCAGTGAAGCGAGGACAGGTTTTTACAATGAGCAGTTCTTC. This chain links TRBV6-1 with TRBJ2-1; 7 bases fit TRBD1. The trim removed 0 bases at V and 4 bases at J, leaving 6 bases unmatched. Germline V gene sequence: CDR1 MNHNS, CDR2 SASEGT. This CDR3 is built from 16 residues.

The chain joins TRBV11-2 to TRBJ2-4; maybe TRBD2 (6 bases). Germline V lookup: CDR1 SGHAT, CDR2 FQNNGV. Trimming cost V 3 bases and J 13 bases, with 13 bases left between them. CDR3 size: 12 residues. CDR3 amino acids: CASSLPEGLQYF. The DNA of the CDR3 is TGTGCCAGCAGCTTGCCAGAGGGACTCCAGTACTTC. Full variable domain (remainder filled in from reference TRBV11-2 and TRBJ2-4): EAGVAQSPRYKIIEKRQSVAFWCNPISGHATLYWYQQILGQGPKLLIQFQNNGVVDDSQLPKDRFSAERLKGVDSTLKIQPAKLEDSAVYLCASSLPEGLQYFGAGTRLSVL.

The table lists this clone with a count of one. J is TRBJ1-2 and V is TRBV28; D is possibly TRBD1 (5 bases). V was shortened by 6 bases and J by 0 bases, with 8 bases between the two germline ends. The CDR3 extends over 13 amino acids. The germline V gene encodes CDR1 MDHEN and CDR2 SYDVKM. The CDR3 nucleotides are TGTGCCAGCAGGGAGACAGCTAACTATGGCTACACCTTC. Amino acid sequence: CASRETANYGYTF.

The chain carries TRBV30 and TRBJ1-1, with D unresolved. V was pared by 5 bases and J by 5 bases, with 12 bases between. Germline V gene lookup returns CDR1 GTSNPN and CDR2 SVGIG (reference sequence). The CDR3 is 12 amino acids. The CDR3 DNA reads TGTGCCTGGGGCGCCGGTGGAACTGAAGCTTTCTTT. Its protein product is CAWGAGGTEAFF.

This chain joins TRBV19 and TRBJ1-3; TRBD1 might be the D (5 bases). CDR3 length equals 14 residues. Germline assignment: CDR1 LNHDA and CDR2 SQIVND (reference sequence). Trimming removed 6 bases from V and 2 bases from J, with 11 bases in between. CDR3 residues: CASRTDTPGNTIYF. In DNA, the CDR3 is TGTGCCAGTAGGACGGACACCCCTGGAAACACCATATATTTT. Full variable domain (rest looked up from reference TRBV19 and TRBJ1-3): DGGITQSPKYLFRKEGQNVTLSCEQNLNHDAMYWYRQDPGQGLRLIYYSQIVNDFQKGDIAEGYSVSREKKESFPLTVTSAQKNPTAFYLCASRTDTPGNTIYFGEGSWLTVV.

V and J are TRBV2 and TRBJ1-2; D gene unclear. Between the trimmed V and J ends, which lost 7 bases and 7 bases, there was a span of 13 bases. Looked up from germline, CDR1 is SNHLY and CDR2 is FYNNEI. The CDR3 covers 12 residues. The CDR3 loop reads CASTLPPSGYTF. The CDR3 DNA is TGTGCCAGCACCCTCCCCCCCAGTGGCTACACCTTC.

The genes are TRBV7-2 and TRBJ1-2; 7 nucleotides line up with TRBD1. Per the germline V gene, CDR1 is SGHTA and CDR2 is FQGNSA. The V and J ends lost 2 bases and 4 bases, in that order; junction bases with no gene match: 7. The CDR3 is 15 amino acids. This chain's CDR3 is CASSLTGDARYGYTF. The CDR3 coding sequence is TGTGCCAGCAGCTTAACAGGGGACGCCCGCTATGGCTACACCTTC. Supplemented by reference TRBV7-2 and TRBJ1-2, the full variable domain reads GAGVSQSPSNKVTEKGKDVELRCDPISGHTALYWYRQSLGQGLEFLIYFQGNSAPDKSGLPSDRFSAERTGGSVSTLTIQRTQQEDSAVYLCASSLTGDARYGYTFGSGTRLTVV.

V is TRBV2 and J is TRBJ2-7; 7 nucleotides agree with TRBD1. V shed 1 base, J shed 2 bases, and the junction held 2 bases outside the gene matches. Per germline, CDR1 SNHLY and CDR2 FYNNEI. This CDR3 has 14 residues. The CDR3, as DNA: TGTGCCAGCAGTGAAGAGGACAGGACCTACGAGCAGTACTTC. Translated, it gives CASSEEDRTYEQYF.

The chain uses TRBV19 and TRBJ1-2; D gene uncertain. Germline loops: CDR1 LNHDA, CDR2 SQIVND (reference sequence). V lost 5 bases, J lost 8 bases, and 15 bases lay in between. The CDR3 sequence is 13 residues long. DNA for the CDR3: TGTGCCAGTAGTCCCTCCGGGCGTCGGGGCTACACCTTC. Translated, it gives CASSPSGRRGYTF.

The genes are TRBV9 and TRBJ2-5, with TRBD1 as a possible D gene (5 bases). From germline, CDR1 is SGDLS and CDR2 YYNGEE. The CDR3 is made up of 14 amino acids. V lost 0 bases, J lost 2 bases, and 8 bases lay in between. The CDR3 is CASSVGNRQETQYF. The CDR3, as DNA: TGTGCCAGCAGCGTAGGAAACAGGCAAGAGACCCAGTACTTC.

The chain has TRBV4-1 and TRBJ1-4; D remains unclear. The CDR3 runs to 15 residues. Germline lookup yields CDR1 MGHRA and CDR2 YSYEKL. Trimming shortened V by 5 bases and J by 7 bases, and 17 bases separated the two germline ends. The CDR3 coding sequence is TGCGCCAGCAGCTTCCGGGTTCAGCATCGTGAAAAACTGTTTTTT. The encoded protein is CASSFRVQHREKLFF.

The J gene is TRBJ1-5, the V gene TRBV6-1; maybe TRBD1 (6 bases). Germline V gene lookup returns CDR1 MNHNS and CDR2 SASEGT. The CDR3 is 14 amino acids. V dropped 2 bases and J dropped 6 bases, with 11 bases sitting between them. The CDR3 nucleotides are TGTGCCAGCAGTGAAAAGACAGGAGGTCAGCCCCAGCATTTT. It encodes CASSEKTGGQPQHF.

By frequency in the sample, this clone is medium-sized. The V gene is TRBV19, the J gene TRBJ1-6; 10 nucleotides line up with TRBD1. The CDR3 spans 16 residues. V shed 3 bases, J shed 10 bases, and the junction held 9 bases outside the gene matches. Germline CDR1 LNHDA, CDR2 SQIVND (reference sequence). The DNA of the CDR3 is TGTGCCAGTAGTATTATTTCGGGACAGGGGAGATCACCCCTCCACTTT. Its translation is CASSIISGQGRSPLHF.

This chain links TRBV28 with TRBJ2-7; TRBD1 matches 8 bases. V was pared by 6 bases and J by 2 bases, with 6 bases of the junction left unmatched. The CDR3 is 14 residues long. CDR1 and CDR2 (germline): MDHEN, SYDVKM. The CDR3 protein is CASSTRTGPYEQYF. CDR3 nucleotides: TGTGCCAGCAGCACTCGGACAGGGCCCTACGAGCAGTACTTC.

The V gene is TRBV6-6, the J gene TRBJ2-7; 10 bases are a match to TRBD1. The germline gives CDR1 MNHNY, CDR2 SVGAGI (reference sequence). J was trimmed by 5 bases and V by 6 bases; bases with no gene match: 7. The CDR3 covers 14 residues. This chain's CDR3 is CASRLDRGLHEQYF. The CDR3 DNA sequence: TGTGCCAGCAGACTCGACAGGGGGCTACACGAGCAGTACTTC.

J is TRBJ1-5 and V is TRBV28, with TRBD1 as a possible D gene (6 bases). The CDR3 totals 17 residues. The germline V gene has CDR1 MDHEN and CDR2 SYDVKM. V gave up 6 bases and J gave up 1 base, with 19 bases separating them. The CDR3 coding sequence is TGTGCCAGCAGGGGACAAGTAGGGGTCGTGAGCAATCAGCCCCAGCATTTT. Translation: CASRGQVGVVSNQPQHF.

The rearrangement links TRBV30 to TRBJ1-2; D ambiguous. Between the trimmed V and J ends, which lost 3 bases and 1 base, there was a span of 21 bases. The germline V gene encodes CDR1 GTSNPN and CDR2 SVGIG (reference sequence). The CDR3 has 17 residues. CDR3: CAWRPIPGSGINYGYTF. The CDR3 DNA reads TGTGCCTGGAGACCCATACCGGGATCCGGAATTAACTATGGCTACACCTTC. Full variable domain (missing parts from reference TRBV30 and TRBJ1-2): SQTIHQWPATLVQPVGSPLSLECTVEGTSNPNLYWYRQAAGRGLQLLFYSVGIGQISSEVPQNLSASRPQDRQFILSSKKLLLSDSGFYLCAWRPIPGSGINYGYTFGSGTRLTVV.